This T cell receptor beta chain was sequenced for a study of cytomegalovirus exposure and HLA in healthy donors. Study-wide results and caveats: The study flagged fewer than 200 TCR beta chains as cytomegalovirus-associated.

The V and J ends lost 4 bases and 2 bases respectively, with 14 bases between them. CDR1 is LNHDA, CDR2 SQIVND, per germline (reference sequence). The CDR3 contains 15 residues. The PCR employed 60 Vbeta primers together with 13 Jbeta primers. This table comes from immunoSEQ multiplex PCR, and its TCRdb copy is limited to in-frame clones, with some not included. The sample includes about 120,000 clones, about 10% of them seen just once. As concerns this clone: Antigen unknown.

The chain uses TRBV19 and TRBJ1-2; D gene ambiguous. The receptor comes from a man aged 30 to 39 in good health and CMV-seronegative. The material sequenced was PBMCs. The CDR3 DNA reads as TGTGCCAGTAGTACCCCTCTTTCGGGAAACTATGGCTACACCTTC. It specifies CASSTPLSGNYGYTF.